These 20 T cell receptor beta chains were sequenced from one sample in a study of read filtering for tumor transcriptome and immune sequencing. The library was built from about 370 ng RNA with molecular barcoded adaptors for alpha/delta and beta/gamma chains. One entry per CDR3 protein results from TCRdb running MiXCR on the reads. The table shows tens of thousands of distinct CDR3 sequences, with 20% to 25% occurring only once. Sequenced sample: a population of CD138-negative cells sorted from bone marrow. These receptors all stem from a donor at least 40 years old with multiple myeloma.

This clonotype was observed at least ten times. The chain has TRBV11-2 and TRBJ2-1, with TRBD2 matching 7 bases. The length of the CDR3 is 15 residues. In germline, CDR1 is SGHAT, CDR2 FQNNGV. Trimming at V came to 5 bases and at J to 2 bases, leaving 6 bases not matched to a gene. CDR3 sequence (DNA): TGTGCCAGCAGCCTTGAGCGGGGAACCTACAATGAGCAGTTCTTC. Its protein product is CASSLERGTYNEQFF.

This clonotype was seen many times. The chain uses TRBV28 and TRBJ2-7; 10 bases match TRBD2. Trimming at V came to 6 bases and at J to 6 bases, leaving 8 bases not matched to a gene. The CDR3 is made up of 14 amino acids. CDR1 MDHEN and CDR2 SYDVKM come from the germline V gene. The CDR3 loop is CASRASGRAAEQYF. The CDR3 region has the DNA TGTGCCAGCAGAGCCAGCGGGAGGGCCGCCGAGCAGTACTTC.

This clonotype was counted a few times. The junction shows a germline mismatch at one end, possibly a read error. The genes are TRBV20-1 and TRBJ2-5, with 8 bases aligning to TRBD2. The CDR3 extends over 13 amino acids. Germline-derived CDR1 and CDR2 are DFQATT and SNEGSKA (reference sequence). DNA of the CDR3: TGCAGTGCTCGAGAAGCGGGAGCGGAGACCCAGTACTTC. It translates to CSAREAGAETQYF.

This clonotype occurred many times. The chain employs TRBV20-1 and TRBJ2-1, with TRBD2 matching over 14 bases. Trimming cost V 0 bases and J 2 bases; bases outside gene matches: 9. The CDR3 totals 19 residues. Germline V CDR1 and CDR2: DFQATT, SNEGSKA (reference sequence). CDR3 protein: CSAREGTSGRTATYNEQFF. In DNA, the CDR3 is TGCAGTGCTAGAGAAGGGACTAGCGGGAGAACCGCCACCTACAATGAGCAGTTCTTC.

This clonotype was counted many times. This chain uses TRBV7-9 with TRBJ2-7; D might be TRBD1 (5 bases). This CDR3 is built from 11 residues. Trimming removed 5 bases from V and 4 bases from J, with 6 bases in between. From germline, CDR1 is SEHNR and CDR2 FQNEAQ (reference sequence). The CDR3 DNA reads TGTGCCAGCAGCGACAGTTACGAGCAGTACTTC. It is translated as CASSDSYEQYF.

As concerns this clonotype: A clone one base away is much larger, so this may be a read error. The chain joins TRBV19 to TRBJ1-6; D remains unclear. CDR1 is LNHDA and CDR2 is SQIVND in the germline V gene (reference sequence). This CDR3 contains 13 residues. V was pared by 9 bases and J by 9 bases, with 15 bases between. The CDR3: CASSGIAGSPLHF. In nucleotides, the CDR3 is TGTGCCAGCAGTGGCATCGCTGGTTCACCCCTCCACTTT.

This clonotype was seen repeatedly, ten times or more. Written as DNA, the CDR3 is TGTGCCAGCGGGAAGACTAGCGGGGGGAACACCGGGGAGCTGTTTTTT. Protein sequence: CASGKTSGGNTGELFF. This sequence joins TRBV12-3 or TRBV12-4 and TRBJ2-2; 12 nucleotides match TRBD2. V lost 8 bases and J lost 1; bases outside the gene matches: 5. There are 16 residues in the CDR3.

This clonotype has ten or more counts. The V gene is TRBV30, the J gene TRBJ2-7; 9 bases fit TRBD1. Trimming took 3 bases from V and 3 from J; bases not matched to a gene: 6. CDR3 length: 14 amino acids. Germline assignment: CDR1 GTSNPN and CDR2 SVGIG (reference sequence). DNA of the CDR3: TGTGCCTGGAGCGTGGGACAGGGATACTACGAGCAGTACTTC. Translating it yields CAWSVGQGYYEQYF.

This clonotype was recorded at least ten times. The chain uses TRBV7-2 and TRBJ2-7, with 12 positions matching TRBD2. Germline values: CDR1 SGHTA, CDR2 FQGNSA. The CDR3 has 14 amino acids. V trimming: 4 bases; J trimming: 3 bases; junction bases outside the gene matches: 1. The CDR3 DNA reads as TGTGCCAGCAGCTCGACTAGCGGGAGCTACGAGCAGTACTTC. This codes for CASSSTSGSYEQYF.

A few counts support this clonotype. A far larger clone lies a single base away; this is likely a read error. The chain couples TRBV11-3 to TRBJ2-3; 7 positions match TRBD1. V shed 2 bases and J 8 bases; nucleotides not matched to a gene: 13. This CDR3 comprises 16 residues. Per the germline V gene, CDR1 is SGHNT and CDR2 is YENEEA. The CDR3 spells CASSLMRTGDAGTQYF. CDR3 bases: TGTGCCAGCAGCTTAATGCGGACAGGCGACGCAGGTACGCAGTATTTT. Full variable domain (missing parts from reference TRBV11-3 and TRBJ2-3): EAGVVQSPRYKIIEKKQPVAFWCNPISGHNTLYWYLQNLGQGPELLIRYENEEAVDDSQLPKDRFSAERLKGVDSTLKIQPAELGDSAVYLCASSLMRTGDAGTQYFGPGTRLTVL.

The count of this clonotype is one. One junction end does not reproduce the germline sequence, and a read error may be involved. This chain uses TRBV24-1 with TRBJ2-1, with TRBD2 matching 11 bases. The CDR3 length is 16 residues. Germline assignment: CDR1 KGHDR and CDR2 SFDVKD. The CDR3 DNA reads TGTGCCACCAGTACCCAAGACACTAGCGGGGGCAATGAGCAGTTCTTT. The encoded protein is CATSTQDTSGGNEQFF.

By share, this clonotype counts as medium-sized. The CDR3 protein is CASSEWSNQPQHF. The CDR3 DNA follows: TGTGCCAGCAGTGAATGGTCAAATCAGCCCCAGCATTTT. V is TRBV25-1 and J is TRBJ1-5; D gene unclear. The germline CDR1 and CDR2 sequences are MGHDK and SYGVNS. The CDR3 loop spans 13 amino acids. The V end was cut by 1 base, the J end by 4 bases, with 5 bases between. The variable domain in full, completed from reference TRBV25-1 and TRBJ1-5, reads EADIYQTPRYLVIGTGKKITLECSQTMGHDKMYWYQQDPGMELHLIHYSYGVNSTEKGDLSSESTVSRIRTEHFPLTLESARPSHTSQYLCASSEWSNQPQHFGDGTRLSIL.

At least ten counts were recorded for this clonotype. V gene TRBV19 combines with J gene TRBJ2-3, with TRBD2 as a possible D gene (5 bases). This CDR3 has 13 amino acids. Trimming pared 7 bases from V and 1 base from J, leaving 9 bases between. Germline V CDR1 and CDR2: LNHDA, SQIVND (reference sequence). In DNA, the CDR3 is TGTGCCAGTACCTCGCGGGGCACAGATACGCAGTATTTT. This gives the protein CASTSRGTDTQYF.

Concerning this clonotype itself: A single base separates this from a much larger clone, so it may be a read error. This chain connects TRBV7-2 to TRBJ1-1, with unresolved D. This CDR3 region has 15 residues. CDR1 is SGHTA and CDR2 is FQGNSA in the germline V gene. Here the CDR3 DNA reads TGTGCCAGCAGCTTAGTACCGGGGTTCAATTCACCCTTCCACTTT. As protein: CASSLVPGFNSPFHF.

This clonotype was detected ten times or more. The chain carries TRBV7-8 and TRBJ2-5; 11 bases fit TRBD1. This CDR3 is 16 amino acids long. The V segment lost 7 bases and the J segment 4 bases; nucleotides outside the gene matches: 11. Germline V gene sequence: CDR1 SGHVS, CDR2 FQNEAQ. In DNA form, the CDR3 reads TGTGCCAGCAACGCCCAGGACAGGGGGCTAAGAGAGACCCAGTACTTC. Translating gives CASNAQDRGLRETQYF.

This clonotype was seen only once. This likely came from a read error, as a far larger clone is one base away. The chain has TRBV12-3 or TRBV12-4 and TRBJ2-5; D remains unclear. This CDR3 spans 14 amino acids. CDR3 nucleotide sequence: TGTGCCAGCAGTGCTCGGACGAGCCAAGAGGCCCAGTACTTC. Protein product: CASSARTSQEAQYF.

This clonotype showed up just a few times. The rearrangement joins TRBV3-1 to TRBJ1-2, with 8 bases aligning to TRBD1. The CDR3 has 15 amino acids. Germline CDR1 LGHDT, CDR2 YNNKEL (reference sequence). J was trimmed by 6 bases and V by 2 bases; bases with no gene match: 8. CDR3 coding DNA: TGTGCCAGCAGCCAACTAACAGGGGGATCGGATGGCTACACCTTC. Protein sequence: CASSQLTGGSDGYTF. The full variable domain, its missing parts supplied by reference TRBV3-1 and TRBJ1-2, is DTAVSQTPKYLVTQMGNDKSIKCEQNLGHDTMYWYKQDSKKFLKIMFSYNNKELIINETVPNRFSPKSPDKAHLNLHINSLELGDSAVYFCASSQLTGGSDGYTFGSGTRLTVV.

This clonotype is labeled medium-sized. V and J are TRBV6-2 or TRBV6-3 and TRBJ2-1; 9 nucleotides match TRBD2. This CDR3 spans 14 amino acids. In germline, CDR1 is MNHEY, CDR2 SVGEGT. Trimming took 6 bases from V and 7 from J; bases not matched to a gene: 7. The CDR3 protein is CASSRSGGGNEQFF. In nucleotides, the CDR3 is TGTGCCAGCAGCCGTAGCGGGGGCGGGAATGAGCAGTTCTTC.

Sample share makes this clonotype medium-sized. This chain uses TRBV27 with TRBJ2-3; maybe TRBD2 (5 bases). Germline CDR1 is MNHEY and CDR2 is SMNVEV (reference sequence). The CDR3 runs to 14 residues. Trimming pared 4 bases from V and 6 bases from J, leaving 14 bases between. CDR3 loop: CASSYRSGSDTQYF. DNA for the CDR3: TGTGCCAGCAGTTATCGAAGCGGCTCGGATACGCAGTATTTT.

This clonotype was observed once. The junction departs from germline at one end; a sequencing error may be responsible. The rearrangement joins TRBV29-1 to TRBJ2-1; no reliable D call. The germline V gene has CDR1 SQVTM and CDR2 ANQGSEA. The length of the CDR3 is 14 residues. DNA of the CDR3: TGCAGCGTTGAAAGGTCCCACTCCTACAGTGAGCAATTCTTC. Its translation: CSVERSHSYSEQFF.